This T cell receptor beta chain was profiled in a study of control samples from healthy donors and cancer patients. Trimming shortened V by 1 base and J by 3 bases, and 8 bases separated the two germline ends. CDR1 MNHNS and CDR2 SASEGT come from the germline V gene. CDR3 size: 14 residues. Only in-frame clones appear in the TCRdb table, and some are missing; sequencing was by immunoSEQ multiplex PCR. Here the sample spans about 170,000 clones, about nine tenths being singletons. The sequencing input was blood. This TCR derives from a woman younger than 45 in good health. J is TRBJ2-3 and V is TRBV6-1; TRBD2 is a possible D gene (5 bases). Here the CDR3 DNA reads TGTGCCAGCAGTGAAGGGGGAGATACAGATACGCAGTATTTT. Its translation: CASSEGGDTDTQYF.